The clone carrying this T cell receptor (beta chain) was seen only once. This sample is drawn from a study of OX40 agonist ivuxolimab in advanced cancers. About the research overall: Patients in dose escalation had liver, melanoma, kidney or head and neck cancers.

Peripheral blood came from all dose cohorts at three timepoints. With V trimmed by 6 bases and J by 0 bases, 7 bases remained unmatched. This CDR3 region has 17 residues. The germline V gene encodes CDR1 KGHSH and CDR2 LQKENI. Repertoires were generated with immunoSEQ multiplex PCR, while TCRdb's copy carries only in-frame clones and drops some. The sample contains some 73,000 clones, approximately 86% of which appear only once. V is TRBV18 and J is TRBJ2-1, with TRBD2 matching over 11 bases. The sequence was obtained from an adult with an advanced solid tumor such as melanoma, head and neck, liver or kidney cancer. This specimen was CD4+ or CD8+ T cells sorted from blood, taken in a trial of the OX40 agonist ivuxolimab. The DNA of the CDR3 is TGTGCCAGCTCGCAGGCCGGGACTAGCGGCTCCTACAATGAGCAGTTCTTC. Translation gives CASSQAGTSGSYNEQFF.